This T cell receptor beta chain stems from a study of control samples from healthy donors and cancer patients. Data came from immunoSEQ multiplex PCR; TCRdb stores just in-frame clones and leaves some out. The sample lists roughly 80,000 clones, roughly 90% occurring once. Between the trimmed V and J ends, which lost 1 base and 1 base, there was a span of 6 bases. The CDR3 runs 13 residues. Germline CDR1 and CDR2: SGHRS and YFSETQ. Comment on this clone: In the same sample, other DNA sequences code for this CDR3.

The V call is TRBV5-1, the J call TRBJ2-7; D unresolved. The sequencing sample was made of blood. The source is a woman between 45 and 60 years old in good health. CDR3 sequence: CASSLRSSYEQYF. The CDR3 coding sequence is TGCGCCAGCAGCTTGAGGAGTTCCTACGAGCAGTACTTC.